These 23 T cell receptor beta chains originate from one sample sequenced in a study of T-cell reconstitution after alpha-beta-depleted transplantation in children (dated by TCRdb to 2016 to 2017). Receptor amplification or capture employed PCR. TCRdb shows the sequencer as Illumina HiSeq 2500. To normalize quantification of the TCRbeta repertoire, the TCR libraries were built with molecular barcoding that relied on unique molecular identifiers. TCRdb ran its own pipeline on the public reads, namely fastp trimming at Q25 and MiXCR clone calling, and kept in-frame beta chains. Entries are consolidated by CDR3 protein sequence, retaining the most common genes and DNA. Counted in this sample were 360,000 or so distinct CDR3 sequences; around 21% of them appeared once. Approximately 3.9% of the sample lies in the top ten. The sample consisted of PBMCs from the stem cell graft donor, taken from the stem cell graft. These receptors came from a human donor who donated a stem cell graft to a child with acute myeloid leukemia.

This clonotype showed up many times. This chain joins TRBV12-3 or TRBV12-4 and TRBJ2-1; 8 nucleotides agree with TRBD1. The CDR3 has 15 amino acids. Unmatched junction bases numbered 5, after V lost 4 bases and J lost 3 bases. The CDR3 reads CASSSRGPRYNEQFF. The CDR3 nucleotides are TGTGCCAGCAGTTCCAGGGGGCCCCGCTACAATGAGCAGTTCTTC.

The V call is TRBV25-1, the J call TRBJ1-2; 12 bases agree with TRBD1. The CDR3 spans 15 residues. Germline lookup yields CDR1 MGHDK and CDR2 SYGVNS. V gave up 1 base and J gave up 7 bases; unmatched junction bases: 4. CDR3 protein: CASSEWGQGAFGYTF. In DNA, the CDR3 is TGTGCCAGCAGTGAATGGGGACAGGGGGCTTTTGGCTACACCTTC.

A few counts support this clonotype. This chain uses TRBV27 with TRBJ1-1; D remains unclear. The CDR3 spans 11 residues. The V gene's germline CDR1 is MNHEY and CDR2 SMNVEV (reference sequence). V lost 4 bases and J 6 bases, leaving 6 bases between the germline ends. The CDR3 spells CASSSGPEAFF. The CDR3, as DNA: TGTGCCAGCAGTTCCGGACCTGAAGCTTTCTTT.

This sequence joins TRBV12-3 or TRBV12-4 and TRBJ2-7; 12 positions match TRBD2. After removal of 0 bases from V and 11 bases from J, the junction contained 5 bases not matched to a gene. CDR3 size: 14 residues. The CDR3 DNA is TGTGCCAGCAGTTTAGCGTCGACTAGCGGGAGCAAGTACTTC. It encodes CASSLASTSGSKYF.

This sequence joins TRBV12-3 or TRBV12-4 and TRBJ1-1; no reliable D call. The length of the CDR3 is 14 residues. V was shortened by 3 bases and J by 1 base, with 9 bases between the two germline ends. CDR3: CASSFREANTEAFF. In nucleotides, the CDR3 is TGTGCCAGCAGTTTCCGGGAGGCGAACACTGAAGCTTTCTTT.

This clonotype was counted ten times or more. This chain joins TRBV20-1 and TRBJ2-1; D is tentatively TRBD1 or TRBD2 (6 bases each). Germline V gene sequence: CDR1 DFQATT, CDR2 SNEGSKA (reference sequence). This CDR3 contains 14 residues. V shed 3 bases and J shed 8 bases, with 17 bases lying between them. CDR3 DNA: TGCAGTGCTAGCGGAGGAGGGGGAGGCGATGAGCAGTTCTTC. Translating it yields CSASGGGGGDEQFF.

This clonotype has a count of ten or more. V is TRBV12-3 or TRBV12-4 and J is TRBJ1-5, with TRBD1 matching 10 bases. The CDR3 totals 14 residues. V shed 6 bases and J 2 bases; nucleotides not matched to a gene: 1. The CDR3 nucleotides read TGTGCCAGCAGGGGGACAGGGGGCAATCAGCCCCAGCATTTT. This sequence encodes CASRGTGGNQPQHF.

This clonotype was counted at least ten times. In nucleotides, the CDR3 is TGCAGCGGGAGTAGGGAGACCCAGTACTTC. This encodes CSGSRETQYF. The V gene is TRBV29-1, the J gene TRBJ2-5; D gene unclear. From germline, CDR1 is SQVTM and CDR2 ANQGSEA. The CDR3 is 10 residues long. Trimming removed 7 bases at V and 5 bases at J, with 8 bases between. Using reference TRBV29-1 and TRBJ2-5 for the parts outside the CDR3, the full variable domain is SAVISQKPSRDICQRGTSLTIQCQVDSQVTMMFWYRQQPGQSLTLIATANQGSEATYESGFVIDKFPISRPNLTFSTLTVSNMSPEDSSIYLCSGSRETQYFGPGTRLLVL.

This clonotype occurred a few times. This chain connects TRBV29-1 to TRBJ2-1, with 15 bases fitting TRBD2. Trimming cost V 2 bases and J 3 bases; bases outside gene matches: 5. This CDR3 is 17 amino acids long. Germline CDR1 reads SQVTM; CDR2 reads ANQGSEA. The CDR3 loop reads CSVEPGLAGGSYNEQFF. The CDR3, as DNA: TGCAGCGTTGAACCGGGACTAGCGGGAGGAAGCTACAATGAGCAGTTCTTC.

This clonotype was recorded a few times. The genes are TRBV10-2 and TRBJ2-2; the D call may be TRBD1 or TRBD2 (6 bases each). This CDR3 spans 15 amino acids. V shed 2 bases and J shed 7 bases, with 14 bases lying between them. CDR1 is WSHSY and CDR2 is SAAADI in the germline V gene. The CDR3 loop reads CASSELGGAGGELFF. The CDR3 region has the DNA TGCGCCAGCAGTGAGCTGGGGGGCGCCGGCGGGGAGCTGTTTTTT.

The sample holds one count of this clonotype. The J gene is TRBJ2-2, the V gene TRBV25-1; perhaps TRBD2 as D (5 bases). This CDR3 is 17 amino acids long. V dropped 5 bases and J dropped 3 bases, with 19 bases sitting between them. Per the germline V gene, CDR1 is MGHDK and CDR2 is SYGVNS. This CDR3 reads CASSIVLDQIDTGELFF. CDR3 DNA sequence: TGTGCCAGCAGTATCGTACTAGATCAAATCGACACCGGGGAGCTGTTTTTT.

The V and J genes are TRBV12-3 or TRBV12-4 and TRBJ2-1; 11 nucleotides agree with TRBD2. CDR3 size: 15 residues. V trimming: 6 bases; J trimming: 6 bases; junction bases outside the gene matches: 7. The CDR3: CASRIAGGPVNEQFF. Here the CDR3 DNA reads TGTGCCAGCAGGATAGCGGGAGGGCCCGTCAATGAGCAGTTCTTC.

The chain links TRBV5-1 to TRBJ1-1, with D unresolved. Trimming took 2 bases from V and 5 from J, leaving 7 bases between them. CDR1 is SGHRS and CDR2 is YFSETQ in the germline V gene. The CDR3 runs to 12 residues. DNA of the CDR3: TGCGCCAGCAGCTTTGAGGGAACTGAAGCTTTCTTT. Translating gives CASSFEGTEAFF.

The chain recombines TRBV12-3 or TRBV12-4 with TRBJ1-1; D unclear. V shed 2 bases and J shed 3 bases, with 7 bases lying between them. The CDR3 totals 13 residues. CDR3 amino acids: CASSLRGYTEAFF. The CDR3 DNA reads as TGTGCCAGCAGTTTAAGAGGGTACACTGAAGCTTTCTTT.

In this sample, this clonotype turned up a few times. For the CDR3, the DNA is TGTGCCAGCAGTGAAGCCCCACCGACAGGCATGAACACTGAAGCTTTCTTT. Translation: CASSEAPPTGMNTEAFF. The genes are TRBV25-1 and TRBJ1-1; possible D gene TRBD1, 6 bases. Germline CDR1 MGHDK, CDR2 SYGVNS. Trimming took off 2 bases at V and 0 bases at J, with 16 bases between the two ends. The CDR3 loop spans 17 amino acids. Full variable domain (outside the CDR3, taken from reference TRBV25-1 and TRBJ1-1): EADIYQTPRYLVIGTGKKITLECSQTMGHDKMYWYQQDPGMELHLIHYSYGVNSTEKGDLSSESTVSRIRTEHFPLTLESARPSHTSQYLCASSEAPPTGMNTEAFFGQGTRLTVV.

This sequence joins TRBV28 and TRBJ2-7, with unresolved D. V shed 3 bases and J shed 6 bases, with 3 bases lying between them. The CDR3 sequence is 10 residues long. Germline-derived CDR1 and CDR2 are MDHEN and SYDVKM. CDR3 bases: TGTGCCAGCAGTTTCCCCGAGCAGTACTTC. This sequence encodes CASSFPEQYF.

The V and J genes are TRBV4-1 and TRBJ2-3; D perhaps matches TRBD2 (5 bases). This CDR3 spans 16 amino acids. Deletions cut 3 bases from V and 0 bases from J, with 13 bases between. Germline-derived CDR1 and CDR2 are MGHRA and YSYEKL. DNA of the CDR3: TGCGCCAGCAGCCAGATATGGAGGACTAGCACAGATACGCAGTATTTT. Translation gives CASSQIWRTSTDTQYF.

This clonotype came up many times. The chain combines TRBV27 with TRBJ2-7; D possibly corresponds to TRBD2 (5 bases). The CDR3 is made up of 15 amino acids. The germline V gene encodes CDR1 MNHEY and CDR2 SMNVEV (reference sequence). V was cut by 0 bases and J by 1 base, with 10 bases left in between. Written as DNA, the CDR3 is TGTGCCAGCAGTTTATCGATCGGGGAATCCTACGAGCAGTACTTC. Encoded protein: CASSLSIGESYEQYF.

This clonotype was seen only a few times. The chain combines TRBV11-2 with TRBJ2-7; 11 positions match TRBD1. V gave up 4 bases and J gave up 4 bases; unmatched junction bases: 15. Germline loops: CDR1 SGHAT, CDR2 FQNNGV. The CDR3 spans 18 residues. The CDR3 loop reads CASSYSPGQGVAGYEQYF. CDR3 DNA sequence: TGTGCCAGCAGCTACTCTCCGGGACAGGGGGTCGCGGGATACGAGCAGTACTTC.

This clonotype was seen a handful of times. CDR3 DNA sequence: TGTGCCAGCAGCTTAGCGGGCCCTATCTCAGATACGCAGTATTTT. Protein product: CASSLAGPISDTQYF. This chain uses TRBV7-2 with TRBJ2-3, with D unclear. CDR3 length: 15 amino acids. CDR1 is SGHTA, CDR2 FQGNSA, per germline. Trimming stripped 0 bases from V and 4 bases from J, with 11 bases between.

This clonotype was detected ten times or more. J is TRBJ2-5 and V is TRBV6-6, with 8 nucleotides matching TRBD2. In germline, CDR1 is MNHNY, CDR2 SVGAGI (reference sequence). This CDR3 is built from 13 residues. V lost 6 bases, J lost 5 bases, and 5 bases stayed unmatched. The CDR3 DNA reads TGTGCCAGCAGCAGACTAGCGCGGGAGACCCAGTACTTC. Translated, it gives CASSRLARETQYF.

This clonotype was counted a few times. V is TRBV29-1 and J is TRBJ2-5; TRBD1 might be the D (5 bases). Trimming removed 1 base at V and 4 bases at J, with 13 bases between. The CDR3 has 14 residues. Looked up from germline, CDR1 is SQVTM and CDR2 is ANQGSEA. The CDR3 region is CSVEGGLVGETQYF. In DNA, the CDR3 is TGCAGCGTTGAAGGGGGCCTAGTCGGAGAGACCCAGTACTTC.

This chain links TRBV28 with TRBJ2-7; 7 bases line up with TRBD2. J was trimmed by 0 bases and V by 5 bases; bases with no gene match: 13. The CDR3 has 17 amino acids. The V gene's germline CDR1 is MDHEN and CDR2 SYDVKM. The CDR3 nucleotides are TGTGCCAGCAGTCCTCACTTTAGGCTAGCGGACTCCTACGAGCAGTACTTC. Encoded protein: CASSPHFRLADSYEQYF.